The 25 T cell receptor beta chains reported below all come from one sample, sequenced in a study of blood T cells in healthy people across ages. The use of a sample-barcoded 5' primer and a J-beta primer mix characterized a second PCR of about 6 to 12 cycles. A single record per CDR3 protein comes from TCRdb applying MiXCR to the 5' RACE reads. The sample consists of approximately 1.5 million distinct CDR3 sequences, roughly 30% of them appearing once. The sample was blood. The receptors originated from a young woman in good health.

This clonotype was picked up a small number of times. The V gene is TRBV10-3, the J gene TRBJ2-3; D is unclear. Trimming left V 10 bases short and J 6 bases short, with 8 bases between. CDR1 is ENHRY and CDR2 is SYGVKD in the germline V gene. There are 10 residues in the CDR3. The CDR3 reads CATQGDTQYF. The CDR3 region has the DNA TGTGCCACTCAAGGGGATACGCAGTATTTT.

The V call is TRBV5-1, the J call TRBJ2-5; maybe TRBD1 (6 bases). Germline V lookup: CDR1 SGHRS, CDR2 YFSETQ. V was clipped by 4 bases and J by 1 base, with 14 bases between them. The CDR3 has 15 amino acids. As DNA, the CDR3 is TGCGCCAGCAGCCCGACAGGCACCCTCCAAGAGACCCAGTACTTC. Its translation is CASSPTGTLQETQYF.

The chain uses TRBV5-1 and TRBJ2-1; D may be TRBD2 (6 bases). Germline V gene data show CDR1 as SGHRS and CDR2 as YFSETQ. Between the trimmed V and J ends, which lost 4 bases and 7 bases, there was a span of 15 bases. CDR3 length: 14 amino acids. The DNA of the CDR3 is TGCGCCAGCAGCATAGGCGGACGGGGGAATGAGCAGTTCTTC. It is translated as CASSIGGRGNEQFF.

This clonotype was seen more than once but under ten times. The chain links TRBV20-1 to TRBJ1-5; D remains unclear. V was trimmed by 3 bases and J by 0 bases, leaving 12 bases between them. The CDR3 has 15 residues. The V gene's germline CDR1 is DFQATT and CDR2 SNEGSKA (reference sequence). The CDR3 DNA follows: TGCAGTGCTAGCGGGGTCGGATATAGCAATCAGCCCCAGCATTTT. Translation gives CSASGVGYSNQPQHF.

The chain is built from TRBV24-1 and TRBJ1-5; the D is unclear. The CDR3 covers 14 residues. Trimming stripped 4 bases from V and 0 bases from J, with 6 bases between. The V gene's germline CDR1 is KGHDR and CDR2 SFDVKD. The CDR3 region has the DNA TGTGCCACCAGTGACACATCTAGCAATCAGCCCCAGCATTTT. It specifies CATSDTSSNQPQHF.

With regard to this clonotype: One end of the junction varies from germline; a read error may be responsible. This chain uses TRBV4-1 with TRBJ2-1, with no clear D. The CDR3 runs to 14 residues. CDR1 and CDR2 (germline): MGHRA, YSYEKL. The CDR3 protein is CARSQDQLNNEQFF. As DNA, the CDR3 is TGCGCCCGCAGCCAAGATCAACTGAACAATGAGCAGTTCTTC.

The chain employs TRBV6-1 and TRBJ1-5; 7 bases fit TRBD1. Germline CDR1 and CDR2: MNHNS and SASEGT. Trimming cost V 4 bases and J 4 bases; bases outside gene matches: 13. The CDR3 has 17 residues. In DNA, the CDR3 is TGTGCCAGCAGTGCCTCGTGGGACAGCCCGTCTAATCAGCCCCAGCATTTT. This encodes CASSASWDSPSNQPQHF.

This clonotype was recorded many times. V gene TRBV13 combines with J gene TRBJ2-5; TRBD2 is a possible D gene (6 bases). Germline assignment: CDR1 PRHDT and CDR2 FYEKMQ (reference sequence). This CDR3 is built from 14 residues. V lost 5 bases and J 0 bases, leaving 10 bases between the germline ends. CDR3: CASSPRDYQETQYF. The CDR3 DNA follows: TGTGCCAGCAGCCCCCGGGACTACCAAGAGACCCAGTACTTC.

This chain joins TRBV7-2 and TRBJ2-5; 8 bases map to TRBD2. Germline V gene lookup returns CDR1 SGHTA and CDR2 FQGNSA. This CDR3 region has 14 residues. The J segment lost 5 bases and the V segment lost 3 bases, leaving 5 bases of the junction unmatched. CDR3 in amino acids: CASSFVGGAETQYF. The CDR3 DNA reads TGTGCCAGCAGCTTTGTCGGGGGGGCTGAGACCCAGTACTTC.

About this clonotype itself: A junction end diverges from the germline sequence, so it may reflect a read error. The chain has TRBV25-1 and TRBJ2-7; the D is unclear. The CDR3 covers 15 residues. Germline V gene data show CDR1 as MGHDK and CDR2 as SYGVNS. The CDR3 nucleotides are TGTGCCAGCAGTGAATTGGGTCAGAGCTCCTACGGGCAGTACTTC. Translated: CASSELGQSSYGQYF.

This chain joins TRBV3-1 and TRBJ2-2; 9 bases map to TRBD1. Trimming took 1 base from V and 7 from J; bases not matched to a gene: 4. The CDR3 is 15 residues long. Germline V gene data show CDR1 as LGHDT and CDR2 as YNNKEL (reference sequence). The DNA of the CDR3 is TGTGCCAGCAGCCAAGGGACAGGGGATTTCGGGGAGCTGTTTTTT. This codes for CASSQGTGDFGELFF.

This clonotype was seen many times. The chain carries TRBV29-1 and TRBJ2-1, with a tentative D call TRBD1 (6 bases). The CDR3 sequence is 13 residues long. Trimming shortened V by 3 bases and J by 5 bases, and 11 bases separated the two germline ends. From germline, CDR1 is SQVTM and CDR2 ANQGSEA. CDR3 loop: CSVDRGQNNEQFF. The CDR3 region has the DNA TGCAGCGTTGACAGGGGTCAGAACAATGAGCAGTTCTTC.

This rearrangement joins TRBV9 to TRBJ1-1; D may be TRBD1 (5 bases). There are 15 residues in the CDR3. Germline lookup yields CDR1 SGDLS and CDR2 YYNGEE. Trimming stripped 4 bases from V and 1 base from J, with 14 bases between. Written as DNA, the CDR3 is TGTGCCAGCAGCCCATCACTGGGGGGGAACACTGAAGCTTTCTTT. Protein: CASSPSLGGNTEAFF.

This chain links TRBV7-9 with TRBJ2-7; tentatively, D is TRBD2 (6 bases). The germline CDR1 and CDR2 sequences are SEHNR and FQNEAQ (reference sequence). The V and J ends lost 6 bases and 6 bases respectively, with 12 bases between them. CDR3 length: 12 residues. The CDR3 reads CASRGGASEQYF. CDR3 nucleotide sequence: TGTGCCAGCAGGGGGGGTGCATCCGAGCAGTACTTC. Combining the CDR3 with reference TRBV7-9 and TRBJ2-7 gives the whole variable domain DTGVSQNPRHKITKRGQNVTFRCDPISEHNRLYWYRQTLGQGPEFLTYFQNEAQLEKSRLLSDRFSAERPKGSFSTLEIQRTEQGDSAMYLCASRGGASEQYFGPGTRLTVT.

The rearrangement joins TRBV28 to TRBJ1-5; a weak D match, TRBD1 (5 bases). The germline gives CDR1 MDHEN, CDR2 SYDVKM. Trimming took 5 bases from V and 1 from J, leaving 15 bases between them. The CDR3 spans 16 residues. The CDR3 DNA reads TGTGCCAGCAGTCCTCTTGCGGGGGGAAGCAATCAGCCCCAGCATTTT. This encodes CASSPLAGGSNQPQHF.

The J gene is TRBJ2-5, the V gene TRBV7-9; TRBD2 might be the D (5 bases). The J call could be wrong; TRBJ2-7 is a better fit for the DNA end. Germline CDR1 and CDR2: SEHNR and FQNEAQ (reference sequence). The CDR3 covers 17 residues. The CDR3 region is CASSSNPGLAGENEQYF. The DNA of the CDR3 is TGTGCCAGCAGCTCGAACCCAGGTCTAGCCGGGGAAAACGAGCAGTACTTC.

The chain carries TRBV18 and TRBJ2-4, with 9 bases lining up with TRBD1. The end of the DNA is better explained by TRBJ2-7, so the J call may be wrong. The germline V gene has CDR1 KGHSH and CDR2 LQKENI. CDR3 size: 15 residues. This CDR3 is CASSPTRDREAEQYF. DNA of the CDR3: TGTGCCAGCTCACCTACCCGGGACAGGGAGGCCGAGCAGTACTTC.

The rearrangement links TRBV20-1 to TRBJ2-5, with TRBD2 matching over 8 bases. The DNA end is a closer match to TRBJ2-1, so the J assignment may be wrong. Germline V lookup: CDR1 DFQATT, CDR2 SNEGSKA (reference sequence). This CDR3 region has 15 residues. The CDR3 sequence is CSAREAGGFQETQFF. The CDR3 DNA follows: TGCAGTGCCCGAGAGGCGGGAGGCTTTCAAGAGACCCAGTTCTTC.

The chain couples TRBV27 to TRBJ2-1; TRBD2 matches at 8 bases. Per germline, CDR1 MNHEY and CDR2 SMNVEV (reference sequence). The CDR3 spans 15 residues. V was pared by 2 bases and J by 9 bases, with 9 bases of the junction left unmatched. CDR3 amino acids: CASSLGTGGPSEQFF. The DNA of the CDR3 is TGTGCCAGCAGTTTAGGGACGGGAGGGCCGAGTGAGCAGTTCTTC.

This clonotype occurred a few times. The rearrangement links TRBV20-1 to TRBJ2-1; D is perhaps TRBD2 (6 bases). Germline loops: CDR1 DFQATT, CDR2 SNEGSKA (reference sequence). V was shortened by 3 bases and J by 7 bases, with 19 bases between the two germline ends. The CDR3 loop spans 15 amino acids. Written as DNA, the CDR3 is TGCAGTGCTAGGTACCCGACGGGGGTAGGTAATGAGCAGTTCTTC. Translating gives CSARYPTGVGNEQFF.

The chain has TRBV3-1 and TRBJ2-1, with D unclear. In germline, CDR1 is LGHDT, CDR2 YNNKEL (reference sequence). This CDR3 contains 11 residues. The V end was cut by 2 bases, the J end by 7 bases, with 3 bases between. The CDR3 DNA reads as TGTGCCAGCAGCCAAAAGAATGAGCAGTTCTTC. It codes for CASSQKNEQFF.

Only a few counts were recorded for this clonotype. The chain joins TRBV28 to TRBJ1-6, with D hard to call. Germline lookup yields CDR1 MDHEN and CDR2 SYDVKM. Trimming left V 0 bases short and J 9 bases short, with 3 bases between. The CDR3 is 12 amino acids. The CDR3 DNA sequence: TGTGCCAGCAGTTTATGGGGTTCACCCCTCCACTTT. Residues: CASSLWGSPLHF.

There are many counts of this clonotype. This chain uses TRBV20-1 with TRBJ2-7; no clear D gene. V dropped 1 base and J dropped 6 bases, with 13 bases sitting between them. CDR1 and CDR2 from the germline V gene are DFQATT and SNEGSKA (reference sequence). This CDR3 has 13 residues. For the CDR3, the DNA is TGCAGTGCTAGAGTGGATGCCACGCGCGAGCAGTACTTC. Its protein is CSARVDATREQYF.

A word on this clonotype: Germline is not matched at one junction end, which may reflect a read error. CDR3 residues: CAGSQGRSDTDTQYF. In DNA, the CDR3 is TGCGCCGGCAGCCAAGGGCGCAGTGACACAGATACGCAGTATTTT. This sequence joins TRBV4-1 and TRBJ2-3, with D uncertain. CDR1 and CDR2 (germline): MGHRA, YSYEKL. The CDR3 consists of 15 residues.

The chain employs TRBV14 and TRBJ2-7; perhaps D is TRBD1 or TRBD2 (5 bases each). V was trimmed by 0 bases and J by 4 bases, leaving 10 bases between them. Per the germline V gene, CDR1 is SGHDN and CDR2 is FVKESK. The CDR3 consists of 14 residues. The CDR3 is CASSQDRGQYEQYF. The CDR3 DNA follows: TGTGCCAGCAGCCAAGATCGGGGCCAGTACGAGCAGTACTTC.